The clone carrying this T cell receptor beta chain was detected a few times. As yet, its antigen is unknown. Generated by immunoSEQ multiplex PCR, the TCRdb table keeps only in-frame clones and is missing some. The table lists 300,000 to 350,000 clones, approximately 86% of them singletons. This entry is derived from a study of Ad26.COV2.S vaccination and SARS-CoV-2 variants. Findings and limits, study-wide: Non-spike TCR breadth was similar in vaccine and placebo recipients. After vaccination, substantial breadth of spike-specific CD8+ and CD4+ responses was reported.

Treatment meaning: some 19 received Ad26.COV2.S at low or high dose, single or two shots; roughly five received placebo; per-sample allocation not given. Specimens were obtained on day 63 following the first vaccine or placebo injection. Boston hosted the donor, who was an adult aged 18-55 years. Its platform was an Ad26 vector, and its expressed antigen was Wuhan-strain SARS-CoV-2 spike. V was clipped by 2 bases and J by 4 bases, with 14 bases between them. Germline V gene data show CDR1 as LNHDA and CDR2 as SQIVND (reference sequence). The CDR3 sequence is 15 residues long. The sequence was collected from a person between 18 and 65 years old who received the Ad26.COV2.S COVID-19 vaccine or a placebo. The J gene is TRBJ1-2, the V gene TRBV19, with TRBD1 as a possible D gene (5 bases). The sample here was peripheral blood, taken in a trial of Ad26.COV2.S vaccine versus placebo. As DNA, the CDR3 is TGTGCCAGTAGTATATTAGGGGCGAATGTCTATGGCTACACCTTC. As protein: CASSILGANVYGYTF.